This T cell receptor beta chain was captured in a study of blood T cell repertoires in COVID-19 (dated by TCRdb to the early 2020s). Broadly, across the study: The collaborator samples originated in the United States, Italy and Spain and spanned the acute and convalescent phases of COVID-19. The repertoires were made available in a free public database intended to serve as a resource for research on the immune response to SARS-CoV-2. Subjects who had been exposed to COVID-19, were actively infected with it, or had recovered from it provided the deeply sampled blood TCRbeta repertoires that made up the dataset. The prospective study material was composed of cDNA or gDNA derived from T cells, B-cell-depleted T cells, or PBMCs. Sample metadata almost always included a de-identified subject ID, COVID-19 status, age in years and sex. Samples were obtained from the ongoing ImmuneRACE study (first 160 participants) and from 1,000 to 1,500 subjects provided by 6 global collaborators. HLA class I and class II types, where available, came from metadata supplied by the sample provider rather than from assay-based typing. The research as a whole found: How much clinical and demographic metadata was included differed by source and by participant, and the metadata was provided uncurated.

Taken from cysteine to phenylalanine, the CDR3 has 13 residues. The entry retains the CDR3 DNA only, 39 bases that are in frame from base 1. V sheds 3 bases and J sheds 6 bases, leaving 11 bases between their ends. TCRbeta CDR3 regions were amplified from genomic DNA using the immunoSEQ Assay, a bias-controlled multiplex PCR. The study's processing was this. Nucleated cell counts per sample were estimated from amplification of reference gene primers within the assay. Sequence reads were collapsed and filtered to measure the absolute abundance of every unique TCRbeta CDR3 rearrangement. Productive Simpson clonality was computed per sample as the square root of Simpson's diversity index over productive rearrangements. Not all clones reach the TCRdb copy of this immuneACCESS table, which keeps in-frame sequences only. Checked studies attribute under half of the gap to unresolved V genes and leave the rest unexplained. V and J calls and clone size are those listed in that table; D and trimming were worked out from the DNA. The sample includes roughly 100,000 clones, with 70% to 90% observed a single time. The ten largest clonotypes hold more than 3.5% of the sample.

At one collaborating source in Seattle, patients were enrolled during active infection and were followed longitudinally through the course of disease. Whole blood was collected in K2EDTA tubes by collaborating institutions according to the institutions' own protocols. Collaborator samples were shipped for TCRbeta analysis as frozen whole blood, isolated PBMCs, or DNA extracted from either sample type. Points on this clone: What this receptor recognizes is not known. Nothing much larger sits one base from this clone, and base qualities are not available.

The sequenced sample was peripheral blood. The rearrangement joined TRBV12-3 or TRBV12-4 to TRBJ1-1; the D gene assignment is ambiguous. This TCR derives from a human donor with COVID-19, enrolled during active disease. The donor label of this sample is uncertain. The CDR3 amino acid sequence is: CASSFGVAPEAFF. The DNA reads TGTGCCAGCAGTTTCGGGGTGGCACCTGAAGCTTTCTTT.